Below, 25 T cell receptor beta chains from the same sample are listed, as sequenced in a study of shared clonotypes between healthy human individuals. Sequenced by immunoSEQ multiplex PCR; TCRdb stores in-frame clones only, minus some. The repertoire includes 450,000 to 550,000 clones, 79% of them detected once, and 10% to 15% sits in the top ten. The sequenced material came from PBMCs. These receptors were obtained from a woman aged 40-49 years in good health. Some clones in this sample may be carry-over from other donors' samples.

Note on this clone: Other DNA sequences within the sample encode an identical CDR3. The chain couples TRBV2 to TRBJ1-5, with D perhaps TRBD1 (5 bases). This CDR3 is 13 amino acids long. The V end lost 6 bases, the J end lost 0 bases, and 6 bases lay between the germline ends. CDR1 is SNHLY, CDR2 FYNNEI, per germline. In DNA form, the CDR3 reads TGTGCCAGCAGGGGGGATAGCAATCAGCCCCAGCATTTT. It encodes CASRGDSNQPQHF.

The V call is TRBV30, the J call TRBJ1-3; the D gene is possibly TRBD1 (6 bases). V dropped 0 bases and J dropped 0 bases, with 9 bases sitting between them. Germline V gene data show CDR1 as GTSNPN and CDR2 as SVGIG (reference sequence). The CDR3 length is 15 residues. The CDR3 loop is CAWSVLGASGNTIYF. Written as DNA, the CDR3 is TGTGCCTGGAGTGTACTGGGGGCCTCTGGAAACACCATATATTTT.

In its sample, this clone was seen many times. J is TRBJ2-5 and V is TRBV29-1; no definite D call. Looked up from germline, CDR1 is SQVTM and CDR2 is ANQGSEA. This CDR3 is 13 amino acids long. The V and J ends lost 0 bases and 5 bases respectively, with 10 bases between them. The CDR3 DNA sequence: TGCAGCGTTGAAGAGGCAATCGGGGAGACCCAGTACTTC. Protein sequence: CSVEEAIGETQYF.

The genes are TRBV7-8 and TRBJ2-2; D unresolved. Germline CDR1 and CDR2: SGHVS and FQNEAQ. V lost 4 bases and J lost 2, with 5 bases in between. The CDR3 is 13 amino acids. The DNA for the CDR3 is TGTGCCAGCAGCTCAGGCAACACCGGGGAGCTGTTTTTT. It is translated as CASSSGNTGELFF.

The rearrangement joins TRBV28 to TRBJ2-1; 13 bases line up with TRBD2. The length of the CDR3 is 17 residues. CDR1 and CDR2 from the germline V gene are MDHEN and SYDVKM. J lost 5 bases, V lost 0 bases, and 4 bases had no gene match. The CDR3 loop is CASSLWPGTSGNNEQFF. The CDR3 coding sequence is TGTGCCAGCAGTTTATGGCCAGGGACTAGCGGGAACAATGAGCAGTTCTTC.

Concerning this clone: The junction differs from germline at one of its ends, possibly a read error. The chain joins TRBV27 to TRBJ2-7; D might be TRBD1 (5 bases). The V gene's germline CDR1 is MNHEY and CDR2 SMNVEV (reference sequence). The CDR3 has 14 amino acids. CDR3 DNA sequence: TGTGCCAGCAGTCCCCTCCAGGGCTCCAACGAGCAGTACTTC. Protein product: CASSPLQGSNEQYF.

The rearrangement links TRBV5-1 to TRBJ2-5; D uncertain. This CDR3 region has 13 residues. Trimming removed 0 bases from V and 3 bases from J, with 6 bases in between. Germline V gene sequence: CDR1 SGHRS, CDR2 YFSETQ. Here the CDR3 DNA reads TGCGCCAGCAGCTTGGGGCTAGAAGAGACCCAGTACTTC. Protein: CASSLGLEETQYF.

The chain has TRBV27 and TRBJ2-3; the D is unclear. This CDR3 contains 13 residues. The germline V gene has CDR1 MNHEY and CDR2 SMNVEV (reference sequence). The V and J ends lost 8 bases and 0 bases respectively, with 9 bases between them. CDR3 region: CASGPYSTDTQYF. The CDR3 nucleotides are TGTGCCAGCGGCCCATATAGCACAGATACGCAGTATTTT.

This clone appeared a few times. The chain combines TRBV6-6 with TRBJ1-2, with D possibly matching TRBD1 (5 bases). V was clipped by 0 bases and J by 4 bases, with 12 bases between them. The CDR3 length is 15 residues. The germline gives CDR1 MNHNY, CDR2 SVGAGI (reference sequence). CDR3 residues: CASSYSRGDFYGYTF. The CDR3, as DNA: TGTGCCAGCAGTTACTCAAGGGGTGATTTCTATGGCTACACCTTC.

The V call is TRBV7-9, the J call TRBJ1-3; no clear D gene. CDR1 is SEHNR and CDR2 is FQNEAQ in the germline V gene (reference sequence). The V gene lost 5 bases and the J gene lost 2 bases, with 13 bases spanning the gap. The CDR3 covers 15 residues. The CDR3 here is CASSPRRTTGNTIYF. The CDR3 DNA is TGTGCCAGCAGCCCGCGGAGGACCACTGGAAACACCATATATTTT.

The chain carries TRBV18 and TRBJ2-5, with TRBD2 as a possible D gene (6 bases). This CDR3 has 15 amino acids. V lost 4 bases, J lost 1 base, and 13 bases lay in between. CDR1 is KGHSH, CDR2 LQKENI, per germline. CDR3 residues: CASSRLRESQETQYF. CDR3 DNA sequence: TGTGCCAGCTCACGTCTCCGGGAGAGCCAAGAGACCCAGTACTTC. Supplemented by reference TRBV18 and TRBJ2-5, the full variable domain reads NAGVMQNPRHLVRRRGQEARLRCSPMKGHSHVYWYRQLPEEGLKFMVYLQKENIIDESGMPKERFSAEFPKEGPSILRIQQVVRGDSAAYFCASSRLRESQETQYFGPGTRLLVL.

The genes are TRBV9 and TRBJ2-3; D might be TRBD2 (6 bases). The V gene's germline CDR1 is SGDLS and CDR2 YYNGEE. The V gene lost 4 bases and the J gene lost 4 bases, with 19 bases spanning the gap. This CDR3 has 16 amino acids. This CDR3 is CASSPGAAGWADTQYF. CDR3 nucleotide sequence: TGTGCCAGCAGCCCGGGCGCGGCGGGATGGGCAGATACGCAGTATTTT.

J is TRBJ2-1 and V is TRBV5-1; TRBD2 agrees at 8 bases. Trimming took 4 bases from V and 7 from J; bases not matched to a gene: 10. The CDR3 runs to 15 residues. CDR1 is SGHRS and CDR2 is YFSETQ in the germline V gene. The CDR3 loop reads CASSISGSSPNEQFF. CDR3 sequence (DNA): TGCGCCAGCAGCATCAGCGGGAGCTCCCCTAATGAGCAGTTCTTC.

This rearrangement joins TRBV7-8 to TRBJ2-7; tentative D call: TRBD1 (6 bases). This CDR3 contains 12 residues. CDR1 is SGHVS, CDR2 FQNEAQ, per germline. The ends were cut back, 5 bases at V and 6 bases at J, with 11 bases in the middle. The CDR3 loop is CASSRDTIEQYF. CDR3 bases: TGTGCCAGCAGCCGGGACACAATCGAGCAGTACTTC.

This clone appeared a few times. V usage is TRBV30 and J usage is TRBJ1-4, with a tentative D call TRBD1 (6 bases). This CDR3 is 13 amino acids long. The V gene lost 2 bases and the J gene lost 8 bases, with 12 bases spanning the gap. Germline assignment: CDR1 GTSNPN and CDR2 SVGIG (reference sequence). CDR3 sequence: CAWSRGTSEKLFF. CDR3 DNA: TGTGCCTGGAGTAGGGGGACGAGCGAAAAACTGTTTTTT.

The gene calls are TRBV28 and TRBJ2-7, with 7 bases identical to TRBD2. The CDR3 covers 15 residues. Trimming removed 2 bases from V and 4 bases from J; junction bases left unmatched: 8. CDR1 and CDR2 from the germline V gene are MDHEN and SYDVKM. CDR3 in amino acids: CASSLPGGSIYEQYF. Here the CDR3 DNA reads TGTGCCAGCAGTTTACCTGGCGGGAGTATTTACGAGCAGTACTTC.

The chain has TRBV19 and TRBJ1-1, with D possibly TRBD1 on 5 matching bases. Trimming removed 3 bases at V and 5 bases at J, with 13 bases between. Germline loops: CDR1 LNHDA, CDR2 SQIVND (reference sequence). This CDR3 is 14 amino acids long. CDR3 amino acids: CASSIAYGGTEAFF. The CDR3 DNA follows: TGTGCCAGTAGTATCGCCTACGGGGGGACTGAAGCTTTCTTT.

This clone turned up a few times. The chain couples TRBV19 to TRBJ1-1; 7 nucleotides agree with TRBD1. Trimming removed 3 bases from V and 5 bases from J; junction bases left unmatched: 12. The germline V gene encodes CDR1 LNHDA and CDR2 SQIVND (reference sequence). The CDR3 is 16 amino acids. In nucleotides, the CDR3 is TGTGCCAGTAGTATTGTGCGCGGGCAGGGACAGACTGAAGCTTTCTTT. Its translation is CASSIVRGQGQTEAFF.

This clone was detected a few times. The J gene is TRBJ1-3, the V gene TRBV5-1; tentatively, D is TRBD1 (5 bases). The germline V gene encodes CDR1 SGHRS and CDR2 YFSETQ. This CDR3 has 15 residues. V was clipped by 4 bases and J by 0 bases, with 11 bases between them. CDR3 coding DNA: TGCGCCAGCAGCCGGGACGGGAGCTCTGGAAACACCATATATTTT. Amino acids: CASSRDGSSGNTIYF.

J is TRBJ2-7 and V is TRBV5-1; D remains unclear. In germline, CDR1 is SGHRS, CDR2 YFSETQ. The CDR3 has 13 amino acids. V lost 2 bases, J lost 3 bases, and 9 bases lay in between. The CDR3 nucleotides are TGCGCCAGCAGCTTTGGGCCAGGCTACGAGCAGTACTTC. Its translation is CASSFGPGYEQYF.

The J gene is TRBJ2-3, the V gene TRBV19; TRBD2 might be the D (5 bases). The germline V gene has CDR1 LNHDA and CDR2 SQIVND (reference sequence). V was trimmed by 3 bases and J by 0 bases, leaving 7 bases between them. The CDR3 is 14 residues long. The CDR3 is CASSMGGSTDTQYF. The CDR3 DNA is TGTGCCAGTAGTATGGGCGGGAGCACAGATACGCAGTATTTT. The variable domain in full, with the rest retrieved from reference TRBV19 and TRBJ2-3, is DGGITQSPKYLFRKEGQNVTLSCEQNLNHDAMYWYRQDPGQGLRLIYYSQIVNDFQKGDIAEGYSVSREKKESFPLTVTSAQKNPTAFYLCASSMGGSTDTQYFGPGTRLTVL.

This clone was recorded only once. V gene TRBV5-1 combines with J gene TRBJ2-3, with a weak D call TRBD2 (6 bases). CDR3 length: 15 amino acids. Germline V gene sequence: CDR1 SGHRS, CDR2 YFSETQ. Trimming stripped 0 bases from V and 3 bases from J, with 11 bases between. The CDR3 is CASSLAGVGTDTQYF. The CDR3 bases are TGCGCCAGCAGCTTGGCGGGAGTCGGGACAGATACGCAGTATTTT. The full variable domain, with the rest looked up from reference TRBV5-1 and TRBJ2-3, is KAGVTQTPRYLIKTRGQQVTLSCSPISGHRSVSWYQQTPGQGLQFLFEYFSETQRNKGNFPGRFSGRQFSNSRSEMNVSTLELGDSALYLCASSLAGVGTDTQYFGPGTRLTVL.

In this sample, this clone turned up many times. The rearrangement uses TRBV15 and TRBJ1-2, with 9 bases matching TRBD1. After removal of 1 base from V and 2 bases from J, the junction contained 2 bases not matched to a gene. The CDR3 runs 15 residues. Germline loops: CDR1 LNHNV, CDR2 YYDKDF (reference sequence). For the CDR3, the DNA is TGTGCCACCAGCAGAGCGACAGGGGGAAACTATGGCTACACCTTC. This translates into CATSRATGGNYGYTF. The full variable domain, completed using reference TRBV15 and TRBJ1-2, is DAMVIQNPRYQVTQFGKPVTLSCSQTLNHNVMYWYQQKSSQAPKLLFHYYDKDFNNEADTPDNFQSRRPNTSFCFLDIRSPGLGDTAMYLCATSRATGGNYGYTFGSGTRLTVV.

This clone was found once. The rearrangement joins TRBV5-5 to TRBJ2-7; possibly TRBD1 for D (6 bases). Between the trimmed V and J ends, which lost 2 bases and 0 bases, there was a span of 12 bases. The V gene's germline CDR1 is SGHKS and CDR2 YYEKEE (reference sequence). This CDR3 spans 15 amino acids. In DNA, the CDR3 is TGTGCCAGCAGCTTAATGGGACACAGCTCCTACGAGCAGTACTTC. It encodes CASSLMGHSSYEQYF.

This clone was picked up one time. The chain uses TRBV11-2 and TRBJ1-1, with TRBD1 as a possible D gene (5 bases). The germline gives CDR1 SGHAT, CDR2 FQNNGV. The V and J ends lost 9 bases and 4 bases respectively, with 27 bases between them. The CDR3 covers 17 residues. The CDR3 reads CASREWGRRPQLTEAFF. CDR3 nucleotide sequence: TGTGCCAGTAGAGAGTGGGGCCGCCGCCCCCAACTCACTGAAGCTTTCTTT.